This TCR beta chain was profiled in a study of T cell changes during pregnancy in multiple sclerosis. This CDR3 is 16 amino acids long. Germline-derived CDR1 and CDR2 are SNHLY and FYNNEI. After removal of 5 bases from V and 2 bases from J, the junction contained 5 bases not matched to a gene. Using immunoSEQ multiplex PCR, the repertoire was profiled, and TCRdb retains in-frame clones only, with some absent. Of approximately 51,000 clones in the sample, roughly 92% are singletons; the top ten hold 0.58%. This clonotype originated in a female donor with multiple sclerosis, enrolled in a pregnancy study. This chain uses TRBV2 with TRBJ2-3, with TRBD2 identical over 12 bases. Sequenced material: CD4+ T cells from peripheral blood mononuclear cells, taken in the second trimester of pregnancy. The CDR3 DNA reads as TGTGCCAGCAGTTCCGGACTAGCGGGGAACACAGATACGCAGTATTTT. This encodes CASSSGLAGNTDTQYF. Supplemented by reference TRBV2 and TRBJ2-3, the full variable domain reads EPEVTQTPSHQVTQMGQEVILRCVPISNHLYFYWYRQILGQKVEFLVSFYNNEISEKSEIFDDQFSVERPDGSNFTLKIRSTKLEDSAMYFCASSSGLAGNTDTQYFGPGTRLTVL.